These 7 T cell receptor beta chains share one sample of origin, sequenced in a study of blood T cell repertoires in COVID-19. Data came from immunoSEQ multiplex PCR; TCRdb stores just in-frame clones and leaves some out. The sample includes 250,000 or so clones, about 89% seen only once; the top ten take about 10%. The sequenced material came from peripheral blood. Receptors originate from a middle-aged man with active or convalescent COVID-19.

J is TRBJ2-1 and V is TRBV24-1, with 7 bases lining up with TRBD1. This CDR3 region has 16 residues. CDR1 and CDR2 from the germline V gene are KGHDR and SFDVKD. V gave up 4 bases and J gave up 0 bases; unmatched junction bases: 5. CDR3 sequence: CATSETTGLSYNEQFF. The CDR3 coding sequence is TGTGCCACCAGTGAGACGACAGGGCTCTCCTACAATGAGCAGTTCTTC.

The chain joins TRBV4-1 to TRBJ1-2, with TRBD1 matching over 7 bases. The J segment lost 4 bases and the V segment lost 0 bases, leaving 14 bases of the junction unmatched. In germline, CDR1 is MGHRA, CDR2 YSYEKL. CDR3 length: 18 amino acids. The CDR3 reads CASSQDLRQGVNSYGYTF. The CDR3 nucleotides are TGCGCCAGCAGCCAAGATCTACGGCAGGGGGTTAATAGCTATGGCTACACCTTC.

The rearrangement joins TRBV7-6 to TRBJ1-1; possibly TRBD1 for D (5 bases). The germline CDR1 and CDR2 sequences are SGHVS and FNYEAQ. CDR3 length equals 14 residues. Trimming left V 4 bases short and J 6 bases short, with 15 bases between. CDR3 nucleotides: TGTGCCAGCAGCTCCGGGACGGGGGACTCTGAAGCTTTCTTT. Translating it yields CASSSGTGDSEAFF.

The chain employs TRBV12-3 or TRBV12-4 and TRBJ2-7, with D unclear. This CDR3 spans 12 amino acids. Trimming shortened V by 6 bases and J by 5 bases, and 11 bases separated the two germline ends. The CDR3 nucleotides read TGTGCCAGCAGCTCCGACATCAACGAGCAGTACTTC. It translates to CASSSDINEQYF.

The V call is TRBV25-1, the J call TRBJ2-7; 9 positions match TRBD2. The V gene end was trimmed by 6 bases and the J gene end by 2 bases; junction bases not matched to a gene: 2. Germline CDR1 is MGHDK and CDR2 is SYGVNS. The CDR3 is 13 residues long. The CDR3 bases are TGTGCCAGCAGACTAGCGGGTACCTACGAGCAGTACTTC. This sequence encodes CASRLAGTYEQYF.

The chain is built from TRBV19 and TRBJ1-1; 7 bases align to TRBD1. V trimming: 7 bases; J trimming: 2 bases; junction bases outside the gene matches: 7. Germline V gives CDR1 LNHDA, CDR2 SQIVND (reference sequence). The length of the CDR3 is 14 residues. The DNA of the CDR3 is TGTGCCAGTAAACCCGGGACAGCTAACACTGAAGCTTTCTTT. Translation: CASKPGTANTEAFF.

CDR3 protein: CASSMEGYGYTF. As DNA, the CDR3 is TGTGCCAGTAGTATGGAGGGTTATGGCTACACCTTC. This chain connects TRBV19 to TRBJ1-2; D gene ambiguous. CDR3 length: 12 residues. The V end was cut by 3 bases, the J end by 5 bases, with 7 bases between. Germline CDR1 and CDR2: LNHDA and SQIVND (reference sequence).